The following is a TCR beta chain sequence with its context. The data were produced by immunoSEQ multiplex PCR, yet TCRdb's version contains in-frame clones alone and is incomplete. The profile shows some 330,000 clones, 80% to 90% of them singletons. This specimen comes from a study of blood T cell repertoires in COVID-19. Germline V gene lookup returns CDR1 SEHNR and CDR2 FQNEAQ (reference sequence). V was clipped by 2 bases and J by 5 bases; unmatched bases: 9. The CDR3 spans 17 residues. The sample comprised PBMCs or T cells enriched from blood (not recorded which). This sequence joins TRBV7-9 and TRBJ2-1; 10 positions match TRBD2. This sequence originates from a man in his thirties or forties who had recovered from COVID-19. In DNA form, the CDR3 reads TGTGCCAGCAGCTTAACCCTAGCGGGAGAGACTGACAATGAGCAGTTCTTC. It yields the protein CASSLTLAGETDNEQFF.